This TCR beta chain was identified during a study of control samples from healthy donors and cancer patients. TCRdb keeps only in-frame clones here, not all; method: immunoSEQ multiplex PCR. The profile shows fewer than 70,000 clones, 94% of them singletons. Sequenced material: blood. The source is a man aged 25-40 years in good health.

CDR3 nucleotide sequence: TGTGCCAGCCTCGGTGGGGGGGTGTTCCGAACCGGGGAGCTGTTTTTT. This gives the protein CASLGGGVFRTGELFF. V and J are TRBV27 and TRBJ2-2, with TRBD2 matching 7 bases. CDR1 is MNHEY and CDR2 is SMNVEV in the germline V gene (reference sequence). The CDR3 sequence is 16 residues long. The ends lost 8 bases at V and 5 bases at J; junction bases unmatched: 14.